The 32 T cell receptor beta chains below were found in one sample sequenced in a study of blood T cell repertoires in COVID-19. The repertoire was sequenced with immunoSEQ multiplex PCR; TCRdb's copy has only in-frame clones and lacks some. The table lists roughly 34,000 clones, around 85% of them singletons. Sequenced material: peripheral blood. Receptors originate from a woman older than 75 with active or convalescent COVID-19.

The chain couples TRBV6-1 to TRBJ2-5; 9 nucleotides agree with TRBD2. The CDR3 contains 19 residues. The V gene end was trimmed by 2 bases and the J gene end by 5 bases; junction bases not matched to a gene: 18. Germline V gene data show CDR1 as MNHNS and CDR2 as SASEGT. In DNA, the CDR3 is TGTGCCAGCAGTGAACGGGCCTCGGGTGCGGGGGGGCGTTGGGAGACCCAGTACTTC. Translating it yields CASSERASGAGGRWETQYF.

The chain employs TRBV29-1 and TRBJ2-5; 8 bases match TRBD1. CDR3 length: 13 residues. V gave up 6 bases and J gave up 1 base; unmatched junction bases: 4. Germline assignment: CDR1 SQVTM and CDR2 ANQGSEA. CDR3 DNA sequence: TGCAGCGTACTGGGACAGGTCCAAGAGACCCAGTACTTC. This encodes CSVLGQVQETQYF.

This clone was recorded only once. V and J are TRBV7-9 and TRBJ2-7, with 7 bases aligning to TRBD1. The CDR3 length is 14 residues. Germline values: CDR1 SEHNR, CDR2 FQNEAQ (reference sequence). Trimming cost V 5 bases and J 4 bases; bases outside gene matches: 8. The CDR3 loop reads CASSPRTGNYEQYF. The CDR3 DNA is TGTGCCAGCAGCCCAAGGACAGGTAATTACGAGCAGTACTTC.

V and J are TRBV6-5 and TRBJ1-2; D is ambiguous. CDR1 and CDR2 from the germline V gene are MNHEY and SVGAGI. Trimming removed 6 bases from V and 5 bases from J, with 10 bases in between. The CDR3 covers 12 residues. The DNA of the CDR3 is TGTGCCAGCAGCCACACCCCTTATGGCTACACCTTC. This gives the protein CASSHTPYGYTF.

V and J are TRBV7-2 and TRBJ1-5; a weak D match, TRBD1 (5 bases). CDR1 is SGHTA, CDR2 FQGNSA, per germline. V lost 3 bases and J lost 6, with 15 bases in between. The CDR3 spans 15 residues. The DNA of the CDR3 is TGTGCCAGCAGCTTGTCAGGGAGGTCTTCTCAGCCCCAGCATTTT. It translates to CASSLSGRSSQPQHF. Based on the CDR3 plus reference TRBV7-2 and TRBJ1-5, the full variable domain is GAGVSQSPSNKVTEKGKDVELRCDPISGHTALYWYRQSLGQGLEFLIYFQGNSAPDKSGLPSDRFSAERTGGSVSTLTIQRTQQEDSAVYLCASSLSGRSSQPQHFGDGTRLSIL.

The rearrangement uses TRBV2 and TRBJ2-3, with D possibly being TRBD2 (6 bases). Deletions cut 5 bases from V and 3 bases from J, with 12 bases between. The CDR3 runs 14 residues. Germline V lookup: CDR1 SNHLY, CDR2 FYNNEI. The CDR3 loop is CASSRLVKTDTQYF. For the CDR3, the DNA is TGTGCCAGCAGTAGACTAGTGAAGACAGATACGCAGTATTTT.

In its sample, this clone was seen once. The genes are TRBV27 and TRBJ2-1, with D unclear. Germline V gives CDR1 MNHEY, CDR2 SMNVEV (reference sequence). The CDR3 runs to 13 residues. The V gene lost 5 bases and the J gene lost 6 bases, with 11 bases spanning the gap. The CDR3 region is CASSRLTVNEQFF. The CDR3 DNA reads TGTGCCAGCAGTCGACTGACTGTCAATGAGCAGTTCTTC.

The chain is built from TRBV2 and TRBJ1-1; maybe TRBD1 (6 bases). The germline V gene has CDR1 SNHLY and CDR2 FYNNEI. The ends were cut back, 6 bases at V and 5 bases at J, with 10 bases in the middle. CDR3 size: 12 residues. CDR3 nucleotides: TGTGCCAGCAGCGTAGGGGGAACTGAAGCTTTCTTT. It encodes CASSVGGTEAFF. The complete variable domain, with remaining parts taken from reference TRBV2 and TRBJ1-1, reads EPEVTQTPSHQVTQMGQEVILRCVPISNHLYFYWYRQILGQKVEFLVSFYNNEISEKSEIFDDQFSVERPDGSNFTLKIRSTKLEDSAMYFCASSVGGTEAFFGQGTRLTVV.

The chain combines TRBV15 with TRBJ2-3; a possible D gene is TRBD1 (6 bases). V was shortened by 1 base and J by 0 bases, with 17 bases between the two germline ends. Germline values: CDR1 LNHNV, CDR2 YYDKDF (reference sequence). The CDR3 runs to 18 residues. The DNA of the CDR3 is TGTGCCACCAGCAGAGGGGGTGACAGGCACTCTAGCACAGATACGCAGTATTTT. Translating it yields CATSRGGDRHSSTDTQYF.

V gene TRBV5-4 combines with J gene TRBJ1-2; D is uncertain. The ends were cut back, 0 bases at V and 6 bases at J, with 6 bases in the middle. The germline V gene encodes CDR1 SGHNT and CDR2 YYREEE (reference sequence). The CDR3 is 12 residues long. The CDR3 sequence is CASSLDGDGYTF. The CDR3 nucleotides read TGTGCCAGCAGCTTGGATGGAGATGGCTACACCTTC.

Of note for this clone: A read error may produce the germline difference seen at one junction end. The V call is TRBV7-3, the J call TRBJ2-1, with TRBD1 identical over 8 bases. From germline, CDR1 is SGHTA and CDR2 FQGTGA. This CDR3 has 12 residues. This CDR3 reads CASSLLHRGRLF. The CDR3 nucleotides read TGTGCCAGCAGCTTACTGCACAGGGGGAGGCTCTTC.

This chain uses TRBV2 with TRBJ1-6, with 10 bases that match TRBD1. The trim removed 4 bases at V and 10 bases at J, leaving 10 bases unmatched. From germline, CDR1 is SNHLY and CDR2 FYNNEI. The CDR3 sequence is 16 residues long. As DNA, the CDR3 is TGTGCCAGCAGTGTTACGGGGACAGGGGATGGCTCACCCCTCCACTTT. Translated, it gives CASSVTGTGDGSPLHF.

CDR3 nucleotides: TGTGCCAGCAGCCAATATGATACGCAGTATTTT. Translated: CASSQYDTQYF. The chain uses TRBV3-1 (or the pseudogene TRBV3-2) and TRBJ2-3; D remains unclear. Trimming took 2 bases from V and 6 from J, leaving 3 bases between them. CDR1 LGHDT and CDR2 YNNKEL come from the germline V gene (reference sequence). This CDR3 contains 11 residues.

V usage is TRBV27 and J usage is TRBJ2-7; 9 bases align to TRBD2. Germline V gene data show CDR1 as MNHEY and CDR2 as SMNVEV (reference sequence). J lost 3 bases, V lost 1 base, and 13 bases had no gene match. CDR3 length equals 18 residues. CDR3 residues: CASSLFPFSGGRNYEQYF. The CDR3 DNA sequence: TGTGCCAGCAGTTTATTCCCCTTTAGCGGGGGCAGAAACTACGAGCAGTACTTC.

The chain is built from TRBV25-1 and TRBJ2-7; D perhaps matches TRBD1 (6 bases). The CDR3 spans 18 residues. Deletions cut 0 bases from V and 0 bases from J, with 18 bases between. Germline values: CDR1 MGHDK, CDR2 SYGVNS. CDR3 amino acids: CASSEYKNNREPSYEQYF. In nucleotides, the CDR3 is TGTGCCAGCAGTGAATATAAAAACAACAGGGAACCCTCCTACGAGCAGTACTTC.

In this sample, this clone turned up once. J is TRBJ1-3 and V is TRBV5-1; D not certain. Germline V gives CDR1 SGHRS, CDR2 YFSETQ. The V end lost 3 bases, the J end lost 4 bases, and 8 bases lay between the germline ends. CDR3 length equals 13 residues. CDR3 loop: CASSSEQGNTIYF. The CDR3 nucleotides are TGCGCCAGCAGCTCCGAGCAAGGAAACACCATATATTTT.

The chain joins TRBV6-6 to TRBJ2-3; the D gene is possibly TRBD1 (6 bases). This CDR3 comprises 14 residues. The V gene's germline CDR1 is MNHNY and CDR2 SVGAGI (reference sequence). Deletions cut 7 bases from V and 0 bases from J, with 11 bases between. For the CDR3, the DNA is TGTGCCAGCAAGCAGGGGCCTAGCACAGATACGCAGTATTTT. Protein product: CASKQGPSTDTQYF.

The gene calls are TRBV6-5 and TRBJ1-2; 8 bases are a match to TRBD1. Looked up from germline, CDR1 is MNHEY and CDR2 is SVGAGI. The CDR3 is made up of 12 amino acids. V lost 6 bases to trimming and J lost 7 bases; unmatched junction nucleotides: 4. CDR3 protein: CASRRQGLGYTF. The DNA for the CDR3 is TGTGCCAGCAGACGACAGGGGCTTGGCTACACCTTC.

The V call is TRBV29-1, the J call TRBJ2-5; 10 bases align to TRBD2. The CDR3 has 15 residues. Germline CDR1 is SQVTM and CDR2 is ANQGSEA. Trimming cost V 0 bases and J 7 bases; bases outside gene matches: 8. The CDR3 sequence: CSVEDPSGGPRTQYF. DNA for the CDR3: TGCAGCGTTGAAGACCCTAGCGGGGGCCCTAGGACCCAGTACTTC.

In the case of this clone: At one end, the junction sequence differs from germline, possibly due to a read error. Other nucleotide sequences from this sample produce the same CDR3. The J gene is TRBJ2-3, the V gene TRBV29-1, with 15 bases matching TRBD2. Germline assignment: CDR1 SQVTM and CDR2 ANQGSEA. CDR3 length: 15 amino acids. CDR3 sequence reads: CSTRTSGGAGDTQYF. Written as DNA, the CDR3 is TGTAGCACCAGGACTAGCGGGGGGGCGGGAGATACGCAGTATTTT.

The V and J genes are TRBV19 and TRBJ2-3; perhaps TRBD2 as D (6 bases). Germline CDR1 reads LNHDA; CDR2 reads SQIVND (reference sequence). The CDR3 runs 15 residues. V dropped 5 bases and J dropped 2 bases, with 14 bases sitting between them. This chain's CDR3 is CASSVGAGPTDTQYF. CDR3 DNA sequence: TGTGCCAGTAGTGTGGGTGCGGGACCCACAGATACGCAGTATTTT.

This CDR3 is CASSQEGGSDEQYF. Here the CDR3 DNA reads TGCGCCAGCAGCCAAGAAGGGGGATCGGACGAGCAGTACTTC. The chain recombines TRBV4-1 with TRBJ2-7; D might be TRBD1 (6 bases). CDR1 MGHRA and CDR2 YSYEKL come from the germline V gene. The CDR3 consists of 14 residues. Trimming removed 0 bases from V and 5 bases from J, with 11 bases in between.

V and J are TRBV12-5 and TRBJ2-3; 9 bases are shared with TRBD1. The V segment lost 6 bases and the J segment 4 bases; nucleotides outside the gene matches: 5. Germline assignment: CDR1 LGHNT and CDR2 FRNRAP. This CDR3 spans 14 amino acids. This chain's CDR3 is CASGHRQGADTQYF. The CDR3 nucleotides are TGTGCTAGTGGCCATAGACAGGGGGCAGATACGCAGTATTTT.

This clone has a single count. The rearrangement joins TRBV30 to TRBJ1-1, with 11 bases fitting TRBD1. Per the germline V gene, CDR1 is GTSNPN and CDR2 is SVGIG (reference sequence). This CDR3 region has 12 residues. The trim removed 5 bases at V and 10 bases at J, leaving 6 bases unmatched. CDR3 residues: CAWGTGGRRAFF. CDR3 DNA sequence: TGTGCCTGGGGGACAGGGGGTCGTAGAGCTTTCTTT. The full variable domain, completed using reference TRBV30 and TRBJ1-1, is SQTIHQWPATLVQPVGSPLSLECTVEGTSNPNLYWYRQAAGRGLQLLFYSVGIGQISSEVPQNLSASRPQDRQFILSSKKLLLSDSGFYLCAWGTGGRRAFFGQGTRLTVV.

The J gene is TRBJ1-1, the V gene TRBV12-5, with a possible D match to TRBD1 (5 bases). Germline assignment: CDR1 LGHNT and CDR2 FRNRAP. Trimming removed 5 bases from V and 0 bases from J, with 16 bases in between. The CDR3 contains 16 residues. CDR3 region: CASGPAGKRMNTEAFF. CDR3 coding DNA: TGTGCTAGTGGTCCAGCAGGGAAGCGAATGAACACTGAAGCTTTCTTT.

This rearrangement joins TRBV5-1 to TRBJ1-4; no firm D call. Germline lookup yields CDR1 SGHRS and CDR2 YFSETQ. V shed 0 bases and J shed 4 bases, with 10 bases lying between them. The CDR3 contains 15 residues. In nucleotides, the CDR3 is TGCGCCAGCAGCTTGGATGTGGGCTTTAATGAAAAACTGTTTTTT. Translation: CASSLDVGFNEKLFF.

The chain uses TRBV14 and TRBJ2-3; weak D call: TRBD1 (7 bases). V lost 0 bases and J 6 bases, leaving 16 bases between the germline ends. This CDR3 has 16 amino acids. CDR1 is SGHDN and CDR2 is FVKESK in the germline V gene. CDR3: CASSQDSGGLGDTQYF. The CDR3 DNA follows: TGTGCCAGCAGCCAAGATTCAGGGGGGCTAGGGGATACGCAGTATTTT.

DNA of the CDR3: TGTGCCAGCAGCTTGGTTCAGGGTAGCACCGGGGAGCTGTTTTTT. It is translated as CASSLVQGSTGELFF. V and J are TRBV5-4 and TRBJ2-2, with D possibly being TRBD1 (5 bases). Between the trimmed V and J ends, which lost 0 bases and 4 bases, there was a span of 10 bases. Germline V gives CDR1 SGHNT, CDR2 YYREEE (reference sequence). The CDR3 runs to 15 residues. The variable domain in full, completed from reference TRBV5-4 and TRBJ2-2, reads ETGVTQSPTHLIKTRGQQVTLRCSSQSGHNTVSWYQQALGQGPQFIFQYYREEENGRGNFPPRFSGLQFPNYSSELNVNALELDDSALYLCASSLVQGSTGELFFGEGSRLTVL.

The chain couples TRBV7-6 to TRBJ2-2; 7 bases are a match to TRBD1. Trimming at V came to 5 bases and at J to 1 base, leaving 4 bases not matched to a gene. Per the germline V gene, CDR1 is SGHVS and CDR2 is FNYEAQ. This CDR3 is 15 amino acids long. For the CDR3, the DNA is TGTGCCAGCAGCACTCGACAGGGGAACACCGGGGAGCTGTTTTTT. Translating it yields CASSTRQGNTGELFF.

This rearrangement joins TRBV2 to TRBJ1-2; D might be TRBD1 (6 bases). CDR1 and CDR2 from the germline V gene are SNHLY and FYNNEI. This CDR3 is 13 amino acids long. The V and J ends lost 5 bases and 8 bases respectively, with 15 bases between them. The CDR3 DNA follows: TGTGCCAGCAGTCTAAACAGGGAGTGGGGCTACACCTTC. Protein: CASSLNREWGYTF.

V gene TRBV27 combines with J gene TRBJ2-2, with 7 bases that match TRBD2. J lost 6 bases, V lost 6 bases, and 7 bases had no gene match. The germline CDR1 and CDR2 sequences are MNHEY and SMNVEV (reference sequence). The CDR3 covers 14 residues. CDR3 loop: CASRGGGGAGELFF. CDR3 sequence (DNA): TGTGCCAGCAGGGGCGGGGGAGGGGCCGGGGAGCTGTTTTTT.

This clone was picked up one time. The chain combines TRBV6-1 with TRBJ2-7, with D possibly TRBD2 on 6 matching bases. This CDR3 spans 14 amino acids. From germline, CDR1 is MNHNS and CDR2 SASEGT. V lost 2 bases and J 3 bases, leaving 11 bases between the germline ends. The CDR3 loop is CASSEIAGSYEQYF. The CDR3 coding sequence is TGTGCCAGCAGTGAAATAGCCGGGAGCTACGAGCAGTACTTC.